A single sample gave rise to the 30 T cell receptor beta chains below, sequenced in a study of CD4+ T cells in melanoma. Only in-frame clones appear in the TCRdb table, and some are missing; sequencing was by immunoSEQ multiplex PCR. The sample lists around 7,000 clones, roughly three quarters seen once, with approximately 30% in the top ten. The specimen was cells from a culture (not recorded whether cultured in vitro). The source is a human donor with melanoma.

The chain employs TRBV5-1 and TRBJ2-7, with D perhaps TRBD1 (6 bases). The CDR3 covers 15 residues. The germline V and J ends were trimmed by 3 bases and 5 bases, with 18 bases remaining between them. Germline-derived CDR1 and CDR2 are SGHRS and YFSETQ. DNA of the CDR3: TGCGCCAGCAGCTCCTCCGTCAGGGGTAGCGACGAGCAGTACTTC. It codes for CASSSSVRGSDEQYF.

The chain uses TRBV5-6 and TRBJ2-7, with a tentative D call TRBD1 (5 bases). Germline V gene sequence: CDR1 SGHDT, CDR2 YYEEEE. V lost 2 bases to trimming and J lost 7 bases, with 13 bases between them. The CDR3 covers 13 residues. CDR3 protein: CASSFEGVGEQYF. For the CDR3, the DNA is TGTGCCAGCAGCTTTGAAGGGGTTGGAGAGCAGTACTTC.

The chain uses TRBV4-1 and TRBJ2-1, with TRBD2 as a possible D gene (7 bases). The germline CDR1 and CDR2 sequences are MGHRA and YSYEKL. Trimming removed 4 bases at V and 5 bases at J, with 18 bases between. This CDR3 is 16 amino acids long. The DNA for the CDR3 is TGCGCCAGCAGCCGACATTGGGGGGGGGCCCACAATGAGCAGTTCTTC. Residues: CASSRHWGGAHNEQFF.

The gene calls are TRBV30 and TRBJ1-2; D possibly corresponds to TRBD1 (5 bases). The CDR3 length is 14 residues. Germline lookup yields CDR1 GTSNPN and CDR2 SVGIG (reference sequence). V was cut by 4 bases and J by 4 bases, with 16 bases left in between. CDR3 region: CAWIAQGGFYGYTF. For the CDR3, the DNA is TGTGCCTGGATCGCGCAGGGAGGATTCTATGGCTACACCTTC.

In this sample, this clone turned up a few times. J is TRBJ2-5 and V is TRBV9; 11 nucleotides agree with TRBD1. This CDR3 contains 16 residues. Trimming at V came to 4 bases and at J to 4 bases, leaving 9 bases not matched to a gene. CDR1 SGDLS and CDR2 YYNGEE come from the germline V gene. In DNA, the CDR3 is TGTGCCAGCAGCCCGCCGGGACAGGGGGTAGGAGAGACCCAGTACTTC. It encodes CASSPPGQGVGETQYF.

V usage is TRBV7-9 and J usage is TRBJ2-7; D gene uncertain. V dropped 3 bases and J dropped 4 bases, with 7 bases sitting between them. The germline V gene encodes CDR1 SEHNR and CDR2 FQNEAQ (reference sequence). The CDR3 loop spans 12 amino acids. CDR3 nucleotides: TGTGCCAGCAGCTTCGGCGCATACGAGCAGTACTTC. It is translated as CASSFGAYEQYF.

In this sample, this clone turned up once. The chain couples TRBV30 to TRBJ1-2; possibly TRBD1 for D (5 bases). The V gene lost 3 bases and the J gene lost 7 bases, with 12 bases spanning the gap. This CDR3 comprises 12 residues. CDR1 and CDR2 (germline): GTSNPN, SVGIG (reference sequence). CDR3 nucleotides: TGTGCCTGGAGCGCCCCAGGGTTTGGCTACACCTTC. Its protein is CAWSAPGFGYTF.

The chain uses TRBV12-3 or TRBV12-4 and TRBJ1-2; D is unresolved. V gave up 7 bases and J gave up 3 bases, with 12 bases separating them. The CDR3 spans 13 residues. The CDR3 coding sequence is TGTGCCAGCACCTATCCCGGGGACTATGGCTACACCTTC. Residues: CASTYPGDYGYTF.

This rearrangement joins TRBV7-2 to TRBJ2-1; 9 bases are a match to TRBD2. With 5 bases clipped from V and 6 bases from J, the junction kept 11 bases outside the gene matches. The CDR3 loop spans 16 amino acids. Looked up from germline, CDR1 is SGHTA and CDR2 is FQGNSA. The CDR3 DNA sequence: TGTGCCAGCAGCCCCGGGGGGGCTAGCGGGGCCAATGAGCAGTTCTTC. This translates into CASSPGGASGANEQFF.

V and J are TRBV18 and TRBJ2-1, with 9 bases aligning to TRBD1. In germline, CDR1 is KGHSH, CDR2 LQKENI. V lost 5 bases to trimming and J lost 8 bases; unmatched junction nucleotides: 7. The CDR3 is made up of 14 amino acids. The CDR3 sequence is CASSSGTGRDEQFF. The CDR3 region has the DNA TGTGCCAGCTCATCGGGGACAGGGAGGGATGAGCAGTTCTTC.

Written as DNA, the CDR3 is TGTGCCAGCAGCCACCTACGGACAGACCGCTCCTACGAGCAGTACTTC. It codes for CASSHLRTDRSYEQYF. The rearrangement links TRBV11-2 to TRBJ2-7; D possibly corresponds to TRBD1 (6 bases). V was trimmed by 5 bases and J by 0 bases, leaving 17 bases between them. Germline V gene data show CDR1 as SGHAT and CDR2 as FQNNGV. The CDR3 is 16 residues long.

This clone has just a few counts. The V gene is TRBV7-2, the J gene TRBJ2-5; D is possibly TRBD1 or TRBD2 (6 bases each). This CDR3 comprises 14 residues. Trimming pared 4 bases from V and 2 bases from J, leaving 11 bases between. Looked up from germline, CDR1 is SGHTA and CDR2 is FQGNSA. CDR3 DNA: TGTGCCAGCAGCTCAGGGGCGGGGCAAGAGACCCAGTACTTC. Encoded protein: CASSSGAGQETQYF.

The V gene is TRBV18, the J gene TRBJ2-1, with 7 nucleotides matching TRBD1. The CDR3 totals 21 residues. V was pared by 2 bases and J by 4 bases, with 23 bases of the junction left unmatched. Germline values: CDR1 KGHSH, CDR2 LQKENI. This CDR3 reads CASSPSESDRAPSHWYNEQFF. The CDR3 DNA sequence: TGTGCCAGCTCACCATCTGAGAGCGACAGGGCACCTAGTCACTGGTACAATGAGCAGTTCTTC.

This clone ranks as medium-sized. This chain uses TRBV13 with TRBJ2-5; D call uncertain. The germline CDR1 and CDR2 sequences are PRHDT and FYEKMQ (reference sequence). CDR3 length: 15 amino acids. Between the trimmed V and J ends, which lost 5 bases and 2 bases, there was a span of 15 bases. In DNA, the CDR3 is TGTGCCAGCAGCACCCGACTGGGAACACAAGAGACCCAGTACTTC. Amino acids: CASSTRLGTQETQYF.

The rearrangement links TRBV3-1 (or the pseudogene TRBV3-2) to TRBJ2-3; the D call may be TRBD1 or TRBD2 (5 bases each). Trimming stripped 6 bases from V and 15 bases from J, with 22 bases between. Germline V gene data show CDR1 as LGHDT and CDR2 as YNNKEL (reference sequence). The CDR3 length is 13 residues. In DNA form, the CDR3 reads TGTGCCAGCAGTCGAATAGGGACCACACGGTTTTATTTT. Amino acid sequence: CASSRIGTTRFYF.

Concerning this clone: The same CDR3 arises from other DNA sequences in this sample as well. The chain recombines TRBV9 with TRBJ1-2; 7 bases align to TRBD1. The length of the CDR3 is 13 residues. V was pared by 0 bases and J by 8 bases, with 4 bases of the junction left unmatched. The germline V gene encodes CDR1 SGDLS and CDR2 YYNGEE. CDR3 DNA sequence: TGTGCCAGCAGCGTAGGTCAGGGGGGCGGCTACACCTTC. Translation gives CASSVGQGGGYTF.

This clone appeared once. The chain carries TRBV9 and TRBJ2-1; D possibly uses TRBD1 or TRBD2 (5 bases each). The CDR3 totals 15 residues. V gave up 4 bases and J gave up 2 bases, with 13 bases separating them. The germline gives CDR1 SGDLS, CDR2 YYNGEE. The CDR3 nucleotides read TGTGCCAGCAGCATTAGGGACGGACCCTACAATGAGCAGTTCTTC. As protein: CASSIRDGPYNEQFF.

The chain uses TRBV6-5 and TRBJ1-1, with 7 bases matching TRBD1. The CDR3 extends over 14 amino acids. V shed 6 bases, J shed 5 bases, and the junction held 9 bases outside the gene matches. Looked up from germline, CDR1 is MNHEY and CDR2 is SVGAGI. The CDR3, as DNA: TGTGCCAGCAGCGGGAAACAGGGGACAACTGAAGCTTTCTTT. This encodes CASSGKQGTTEAFF.

Here the CDR3 reads CASSLGQGAYTGELFF. For the CDR3, the DNA is TGTGCCAGCAGCTTAGGACAGGGGGCGTACACCGGGGAGCTGTTTTTT. The V and J genes are TRBV7-9 and TRBJ2-2, with 10 bases that match TRBD1. CDR1 is SEHNR, CDR2 FQNEAQ, per germline (reference sequence). J lost 3 bases, V lost 1 base, and 2 bases had no gene match. The CDR3 has 16 amino acids. Full variable domain (missing parts from reference TRBV7-9 and TRBJ2-2): DTGVSQNPRHKITKRGQNVTFRCDPISEHNRLYWYRQTLGQGPEFLTYFQNEAQLEKSRLLSDRFSAERPKGSFSTLEIQRTEQGDSAMYLCASSLGQGAYTGELFFGEGSRLTVL.

The genes are TRBV19 and TRBJ1-1; D is perhaps TRBD1 (6 bases). This CDR3 region has 13 residues. Looked up from germline, CDR1 is LNHDA and CDR2 is SQIVND (reference sequence). Deletions cut 10 bases from V and 0 bases from J, with 12 bases between. CDR3 bases: TGTGCCACCGCAGACAGGTTGAACACTGAAGCTTTCTTT. The encoded protein is CATADRLNTEAFF.

The CDR3 nucleotides read TGTGCCAGCAGCTTCCCGACGGAGTATGGCTACACCTTC. Protein sequence: CASSFPTEYGYTF. V and J are TRBV7-2 and TRBJ1-2; D is undetermined. Trimming stripped 3 bases from V and 5 bases from J, with 10 bases between. Germline CDR1 SGHTA, CDR2 FQGNSA. This CDR3 is 13 amino acids long.

In this sample, this clone turned up once. The chain is built from TRBV7-2 and TRBJ1-2; no clear D. Germline CDR1 SGHTA, CDR2 FQGNSA. V gave up 1 base and J gave up 1 base, with 13 bases separating them. The CDR3 covers 16 residues. For the CDR3, the DNA is TGTGCCAGCAGCTTAGATGGTGGCGCCAGTAACTATGGCTACACCTTC. Translated: CASSLDGGASNYGYTF.

V is TRBV19 and J is TRBJ1-1; no definite D call. Germline values: CDR1 LNHDA, CDR2 SQIVND (reference sequence). The CDR3 is 13 amino acids. V shed 10 bases and J shed 4 bases, with 16 bases lying between them. In DNA form, the CDR3 reads TGTGCCACCTCGGGATTTAAGGGCACTGAAGCTTTCTTT. This codes for CATSGFKGTEAFF.

The CDR3 sequence: CSVTGYNEQFF. In DNA, the CDR3 is TGCAGCGTCACAGGGTACAATGAGCAGTTCTTC. This chain uses TRBV29-1 with TRBJ2-1; D possibly corresponds to TRBD1 (6 bases). CDR1 and CDR2 from the germline V gene are SQVTM and ANQGSEA. The CDR3 runs to 11 residues. V was shortened by 6 bases and J by 4 bases, with 7 bases between the two germline ends.

CDR3 in amino acids: CASSSGQGGEKLFF. CDR3 DNA: TGCGCCAGCAGCTCTGGACAGGGGGGTGAAAAACTGTTTTTT. The genes are TRBV5-1 and TRBJ1-4; 10 bases are a match to TRBD1. J gave up 7 bases and V 3 bases, and 3 bases lay outside the gene matches. From germline, CDR1 is SGHRS and CDR2 YFSETQ. CDR3 length: 14 residues.

The chain has TRBV5-1 and TRBJ2-1, with 12 bases matching TRBD2. CDR3 size: 16 residues. Germline lookup yields CDR1 SGHRS and CDR2 YFSETQ. V shed 0 bases and J 6 bases; nucleotides not matched to a gene: 4. The CDR3 bases are TGCGCCAGCAGCTTGGGACTAGCGGGGGCGATCAATGAGCAGTTCTTC. Its translation: CASSLGLAGAINEQFF.

The chain uses TRBV12-3 or TRBV12-4 and TRBJ1-2; possible D gene TRBD1, 5 bases. The V and J ends lost 6 bases and 4 bases respectively, with 12 bases between them. The length of the CDR3 is 13 residues. DNA of the CDR3: TGTGCCAGCAGATTCACAGGATTCTATGGCTACACCTTC. This encodes CASRFTGFYGYTF.

The chain uses TRBV7-2 and TRBJ2-2, with D tentatively TRBD1 (6 bases). The V and J ends lost 8 bases and 3 bases respectively, with 7 bases between them. Germline V gives CDR1 SGHTA, CDR2 FQGNSA. The CDR3 is 12 residues long. The CDR3 region is CASGQHTGELFF. The CDR3 region has the DNA TGTGCCAGCGGACAGCACACCGGGGAGCTGTTTTTT.

The count of this clone is one. V gene TRBV15 combines with J gene TRBJ2-2; D is uncertain. V was pared by 2 bases and J by 6 bases, with 10 bases between. This CDR3 has 14 residues. Germline V lookup: CDR1 LNHNV, CDR2 YYDKDF (reference sequence). The CDR3 DNA is TGTGCCACCAGCAGATCAATGGACGCCGGGGAGCTGTTTTTT. This encodes CATSRSMDAGELFF. Looking up the rest from reference TRBV15 and TRBJ2-2 gives the full variable domain: DAMVIQNPRYQVTQFGKPVTLSCSQTLNHNVMYWYQQKSSQAPKLLFHYYDKDFNNEADTPDNFQSRRPNTSFCFLDIRSPGLGDTAMYLCATSRSMDAGELFFGEGSRLTVL.

This chain joins TRBV10-3 and TRBJ2-2, with 7 nucleotides matching TRBD1. Germline values: CDR1 ENHRY, CDR2 SYGVKD. V dropped 3 bases and J dropped 5; count of bases not matched to a gene: 3. There are 14 residues in the CDR3. Here the CDR3 DNA reads TGTGCCATCAGTGACTTACAGGGGACCGGGGAGCTGTTTTTT. Its translation: CAISDLQGTGELFF.